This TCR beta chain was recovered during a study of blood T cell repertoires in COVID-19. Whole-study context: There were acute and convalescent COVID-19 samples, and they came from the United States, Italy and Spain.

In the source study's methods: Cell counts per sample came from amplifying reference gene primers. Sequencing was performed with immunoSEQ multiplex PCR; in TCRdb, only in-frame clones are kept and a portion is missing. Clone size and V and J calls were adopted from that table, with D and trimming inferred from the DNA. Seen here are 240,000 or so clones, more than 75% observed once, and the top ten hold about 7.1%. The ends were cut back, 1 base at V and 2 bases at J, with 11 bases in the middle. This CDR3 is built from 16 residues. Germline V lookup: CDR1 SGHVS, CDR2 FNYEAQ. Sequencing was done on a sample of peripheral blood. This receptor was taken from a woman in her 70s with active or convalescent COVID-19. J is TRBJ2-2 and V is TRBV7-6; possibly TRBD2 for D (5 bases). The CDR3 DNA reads TGTGCCAGCAGCTTAGATGTAGGAGGAAACACCGGGGAGCTGTTTTTT. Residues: CASSLDVGGNTGELFF.